This T cell receptor beta chain was obtained from a study of blood T cell repertoires in COVID-19. Study information: Acute and convalescent COVID-19 specimens originated in the United States, Italy and Spain. PBMCs, B-cell-depleted T cells, or T cells were the source of the cDNA or gDNA that made up the material.

Source study methods: Reference gene primers were amplified, and this amplification served to estimate nucleated cell counts. Sequencing used immunoSEQ multiplex PCR; TCRdb keeps in-frame clones, though not all of them. The V and J calls and clone size come from that table; D and trimming were worked out from the DNA. This sample has about 64,000 clones; around nine tenths occur once, and the top ten carry roughly 3.9%. The CDR3 length is 14 residues. The germline V gene encodes CDR1 SGHVT and CDR2 SQSDAQ. With V trimmed by 3 bases and J by 3 bases, 5 bases remained unmatched. This clone has only a few counts.

Sequenced: peripheral blood. V is TRBV7-4 and J is TRBJ2-7; the match to TRBD2 covers 7 bases. The TCR sequence derives from a man between 65 and 79 years old with acute or convalescent COVID-19. DNA for the CDR3: TGTGCCAGCAGCTTGGGAGGGTTCGGCTACGAGCAGTACTTC. Translation gives CASSLGGFGYEQYF.